This is a list of T cell receptor beta chains from one sample in a study of monozygotic twins with inflammatory bowel disease. Reanalyzing the 5' RACE reads, TCRdb keeps one entry per CDR3 protein, without DNA. The sample includes just over 300,000 distinct CDR3 sequences. Sequencing input: blood. These receptors all stem from a human donor with ulcerative colitis or Crohn's disease, or a healthy co-twin of an affected twin (not recorded which). Each CDR3 is given with its conserved first and last residue.

j_call	v_call	cdr3_aa
TRBJ2-6	TRBV6-2/TRBV6-3	CASSPWLADSGANVLTF
TRBJ1-3	TRBV6-2/TRBV6-3	CASSYSDTDSGNTIYF
TRBJ2-1	TRBV7-9	CASSPAYNEQFF
TRBJ2-7	TRBV5-6	CASSRGLAGAYEQYF
TRBJ2-7	TRBV20-1	CSARSLRDIYEQYF
TRBJ2-5	TRBV7-3	CASRKNPPGPGGETQYF
TRBJ2-1	TRBV7-9	CASSRTTGSLNEQFF
TRBJ2-5	TRBV6-1	CASRRTGTPTAQETQYF
TRBJ2-7	TRBV7-2	CASSLKGADEQYF
TRBJ2-4	TRBV5-1	CASSLGQGWNIQYF
TRBJ1-5	TRBV6-1	CASSAGSGLSNQPQHF
TRBJ2-7	TRBV12-3/TRBV12-4	CASSFADSYEQYF
TRBJ2-2	TRBV30	CAWSDPSGGGSTGELFF
TRBJ2-7	TRBV29-1	CSVELQGHNYEQYF
TRBJ2-5	TRBV20-1	CSAPRINRDRGLETQYF
TRBJ2-7	TRBV5-1	CASSLTSGNDEQYF
TRBJ2-2	TRBV12-3/TRBV12-4	CASSPPTGQGIGELFF
TRBJ2-3	TRBV5-8	CASGSYRGKGTDTQYF
TRBJ1-5	TRBV7-2	CASSLDRGSYQPQHF
TRBJ2-1	TRBV2	CASSLTRGGEQFF
TRBJ1-2	TRBV18	CASSLLDSSSSNYGYTF
TRBJ2-7	TRBV7-2	CASSLELKTYEQYF
TRBJ2-1	TRBV7-2	CASSLYRQGIEFF
TRBJ2-3	TRBV30	CAWRGWGSDTQYF
TRBJ2-5	TRBV20-1	CSARPSGMVETQYF
TRBJ1-1	TRBV5-1	CASSFGPEAFF
TRBJ1-2	TRBV10-3	CAISEINSGFYGYTF
TRBJ2-5	TRBV15	CATSRDIQVGQETQYF
TRBJ2-1	TRBV7-8	CASSLAATGRINNEQFF
TRBJ2-1	TRBV7-2	CASSSLRGEGNEQFF
TRBJ1-1	TRBV6-1	CASTRLRQGTEAFF
TRBJ2-2	TRBV18	CASSPNRNTGELFF
TRBJ2-2	TRBV5-8	CASSLVVTGSTGELFF
TRBJ1-4	TRBV4-3	CASSPLEMENEKLFF
TRBJ2-1	TRBV2	CASILGTSGVNEQFF
TRBJ2-1	TRBV20-1	CSASVGRQYNEQFF
TRBJ2-1	TRBV20-1	CSARRISSYNEQFF
TRBJ2-1	TRBV7-2	CASKPGQNYNEQFF
TRBJ2-7	TRBV3-1	CASSPNRGVDYYEQYF
TRBJ2-2	TRBV4-3	CASSQEPGYSGTGELFF
TRBJ1-5	TRBV28	CASSSPETGTQPQHF
TRBJ2-5	TRBV5-1	CASNGRVEETQYF
TRBJ1-5	TRBV6-2/TRBV6-3	CASSNGGYGNQPQHF
TRBJ2-1	TRBV5-1	CASYERVMNNEQFF
TRBJ2-1	TRBV9	CASSVPTDPGTSGSSYNEQFF
TRBJ2-5	TRBV7-8	CASSLRTLGTAPRETQYF
TRBJ2-1	TRBV5-1	CASSRQTGYNEQFF
TRBJ1-2	TRBV5-1	CASSFHRGLGYYGYTF
TRBJ2-5	TRBV7-2	CASSPTIQRKGETQYF
TRBJ2-5	TRBV24-1	CATSEYTREETQYF
TRBJ2-7	TRBV25-1	CASSETLAGNYEQYF
TRBJ2-1	TRBV3-1	CASSQRREYNEQFF
TRBJ2-3	TRBV7-3	CASSLETGPVYNTQYF
TRBJ2-5	TRBV12-3/TRBV12-4	CASSLRADQETQYF